This T cell receptor (beta chain) comes out of a study of cytomegalovirus exposure and HLA in healthy donors. Whole-study results and caveats: Roughly uniform depth of sequencing across donors was assumed in presence/absence analyses. The authors judged a highly shared variant cluster likely a sequencing artifact.

V gave up 8 bases and J gave up 2 bases, with 16 bases separating them. The CDR3 covers 14 residues. CDR1 MDHEN and CDR2 SYDVKM come from the germline V gene. Details on this clone: What it binds is not known.

Both 60 Vbeta primers and 13 Jbeta primers went into the PCR. Source study methods: As a later analysis found, there were 80 million or so unique TCR beta chains, of which around 10 million were shared. This table comes from immunoSEQ multiplex PCR, and its TCRdb copy is limited to in-frame clones, with some not included. Clone size and V and J calls were adopted from that table, with D and trimming inferred from the DNA. The sample carries about 120,000 clones, 65% to 90% recorded once. Material: PBMCs. J is TRBJ2-7 and V is TRBV28; no definite D call. The TCR was taken from a young man in good health and CMV-seronegative. CDR3: CASLDEAGTYEQYF. CDR3 DNA sequence: TGTGCCAGCCTAGACGAGGCTGGTACCTACGAGCAGTACTTC.